Listed here are 9 T cell receptor beta chains from one sample, sequenced in a study of blood T cell repertoires in COVID-19. Clones were read by immunoSEQ multiplex PCR, and TCRdb kept only the in-frame ones, dropping some. Seen here are 200,000 or so clones, over 75% observed once, and the top ten hold less than 8%. The sample taken for sequencing was PBMCs or T cells enriched from blood (not recorded which). The receptors originated from a man aged 30-40 years in a cohort exposed to, infected with or recovered from COVID-19 (not recorded which).

V is TRBV5-6 and J is TRBJ2-1; D call uncertain. The CDR3 extends over 15 amino acids. V was cut by 0 bases and J by 0 bases, with 7 bases left in between. Germline V gene data show CDR1 as SGHDT and CDR2 as YYEEEE. The CDR3: CASSLAKSSYNEQFF. In nucleotides, the CDR3 is TGTGCCAGCAGCTTGGCAAAGAGCTCCTACAATGAGCAGTTCTTC.

J is TRBJ1-1 and V is TRBV2; D gene unclear. Deletions cut 2 bases from V and 1 base from J, with 5 bases between. CDR3 length: 13 residues. Germline V gene sequence: CDR1 SNHLY, CDR2 FYNNEI. DNA of the CDR3: TGTGCCAGCAGTGAACTAGCGAACACTGAAGCTTTCTTT. This gives the protein CASSELANTEAFF.

The chain carries TRBV14 and TRBJ2-2; D remains unclear. Germline V gives CDR1 SGHDN, CDR2 FVKESK. This CDR3 spans 16 amino acids. The ends were cut back, 2 bases at V and 7 bases at J, with 17 bases in the middle. Here the CDR3 DNA reads TGTGCCAGCAGCCAATTTGATCCATTTGCGGACGGGGAGCTGTTTTTT. Protein product: CASSQFDPFADGELFF. The whole variable domain, remainder taken from reference TRBV14 and TRBJ2-2, is EAGVTQFPSHSVIEKGQTVTLRCDPISGHDNLYWYRRVMGKEIKFLLHFVKESKQDESGMPNNRFLAERTGGTYSTLKVQPAELEDSGVYFCASSQFDPFADGELFFGEGSRLTVL.

This chain joins TRBV4-3 and TRBJ2-7; D is undetermined. This CDR3 spans 13 amino acids. V gave up 0 bases and J gave up 6 bases, with 9 bases separating them. The germline gives CDR1 LGHNA, CDR2 YSLEER. In DNA, the CDR3 is TGCGCCAGCAGCCAAGAGGTGAGAGCCGAGCAGTACTTC. Its protein is CASSQEVRAEQYF.

This clone was observed a few times. The CDR3 region is CASSPKGGSNYGYTF. The CDR3 nucleotides are TGTGCCAGCAGCCCAAAAGGGGGCAGTAACTATGGCTACACCTTC. V usage is TRBV4-2 and J usage is TRBJ1-2; 7 positions agree with TRBD1. V lost 4 bases to trimming and J lost 1 base; unmatched junction nucleotides: 6. The CDR3 covers 15 residues. Germline assignment: CDR1 LGHNA and CDR2 YNFKEQ.

The chain uses TRBV27 and TRBJ1-4, with D possibly TRBD1 on 5 matching bases. The germline V gene has CDR1 MNHEY and CDR2 SMNVEV (reference sequence). The CDR3 is made up of 14 amino acids. V lost 7 bases to trimming and J lost 4 bases, with 13 bases between them. The CDR3 sequence: CASMVTGLNEKLFF. In DNA, the CDR3 is TGTGCCAGCATGGTTACAGGTCTTAATGAAAAACTGTTTTTT.

This clone occurred a few times. The chain employs TRBV28 and TRBJ1-5; D uncertain. CDR1 is MDHEN, CDR2 SYDVKM, per germline. The V end lost 5 bases, the J end lost 9 bases, and 11 bases lay between the germline ends. The CDR3 contains 12 residues. CDR3 loop: CASSIRGRPQHF. CDR3 DNA sequence: TGTGCCAGCAGTATCCGGGGAAGGCCCCAGCATTTT.

The table lists this clone with many counts. V is TRBV2 and J is TRBJ2-7, with D maybe TRBD1 (6 bases). Trimming removed 6 bases at V and 7 bases at J, with 16 bases between. CDR3 length equals 13 residues. Germline V CDR1 and CDR2: SNHLY, FYNNEI. The CDR3 nucleotides are TGTGCCAGCAGGGACAGTGGACCGGGGGAGCAGTACTTC. This translates into CASRDSGPGEQYF.

V gene TRBV9 combines with J gene TRBJ2-5; TRBD2 is a possible D gene (6 bases). Trimming removed 2 bases from V and 4 bases from J, with 12 bases in between. The CDR3 loop spans 14 amino acids. Per germline, CDR1 SGDLS and CDR2 YYNGEE. As DNA, the CDR3 is TGTGCCAGCAGCGTGTCGGCGGGACGAGAGACCCAGTACTTC. It codes for CASSVSAGRETQYF.